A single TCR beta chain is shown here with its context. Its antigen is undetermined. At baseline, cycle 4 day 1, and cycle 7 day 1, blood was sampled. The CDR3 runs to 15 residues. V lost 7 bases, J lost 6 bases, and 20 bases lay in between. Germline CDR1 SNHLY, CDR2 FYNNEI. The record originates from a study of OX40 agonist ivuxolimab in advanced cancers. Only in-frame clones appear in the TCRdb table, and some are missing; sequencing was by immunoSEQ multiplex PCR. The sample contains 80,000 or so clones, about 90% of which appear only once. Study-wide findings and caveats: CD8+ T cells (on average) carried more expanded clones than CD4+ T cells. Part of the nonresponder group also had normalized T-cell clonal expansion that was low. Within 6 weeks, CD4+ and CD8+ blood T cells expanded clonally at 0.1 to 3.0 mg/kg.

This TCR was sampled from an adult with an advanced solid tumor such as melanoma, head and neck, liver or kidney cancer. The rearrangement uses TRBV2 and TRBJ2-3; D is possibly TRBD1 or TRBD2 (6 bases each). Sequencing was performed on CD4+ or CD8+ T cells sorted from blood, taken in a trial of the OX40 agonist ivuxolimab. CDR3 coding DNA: TGTGCCAGCACCCAAAATGGTCAAGGGGGGGATACGCAGTATTTT. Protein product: CASTQNGQGGDTQYF.